Included here is one T cell receptor beta chain sequence, with context. The target antigen is unknown. These data originate in a study of a mutant IDH1 vaccine in newly diagnosed glioma. Time point specified: week 11, during vaccination. Every vaccine dose comprised 300 ug of mutant IDH1 20-mer peptide plus topical imiquimod. Repertoires were generated with immunoSEQ multiplex PCR, while TCRdb's copy carries only in-frame clones and drops some. The sample has tens of thousands of clones; 70% to 80% are singletons. V was pared by 4 bases and J by 4 bases, with 16 bases between. Germline lookup yields CDR1 LNHNV and CDR2 YYDKDF (reference sequence). This CDR3 is 15 amino acids long.

Here the sequenced sample was PBMCs, taken from a glioma patient whose treatment included an IDH1 peptide vaccine. The sequence came from a woman aged 18-35 years with glioma. The chain carries TRBV15 and TRBJ1-1; no clear D. CDR3 nucleotide sequence: TGTGCCACCAGCATCCCCTGGGGATTTGGCACTGAAGCTTTCTTT. This sequence encodes CATSIPWGFGTEAFF.